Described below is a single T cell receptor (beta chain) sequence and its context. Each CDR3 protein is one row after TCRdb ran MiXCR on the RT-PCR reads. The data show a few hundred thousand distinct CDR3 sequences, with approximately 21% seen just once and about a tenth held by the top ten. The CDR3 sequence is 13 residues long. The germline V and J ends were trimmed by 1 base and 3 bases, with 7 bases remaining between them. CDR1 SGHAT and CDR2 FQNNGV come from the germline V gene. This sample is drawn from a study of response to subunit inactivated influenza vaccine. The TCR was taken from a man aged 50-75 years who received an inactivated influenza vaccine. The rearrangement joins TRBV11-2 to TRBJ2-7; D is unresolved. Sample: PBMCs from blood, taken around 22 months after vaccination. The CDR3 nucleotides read TGTGCCAGCAGCTTAGTCGGGTACTACGAGCAGTACTTC. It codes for CASSLVGYYEQYF.